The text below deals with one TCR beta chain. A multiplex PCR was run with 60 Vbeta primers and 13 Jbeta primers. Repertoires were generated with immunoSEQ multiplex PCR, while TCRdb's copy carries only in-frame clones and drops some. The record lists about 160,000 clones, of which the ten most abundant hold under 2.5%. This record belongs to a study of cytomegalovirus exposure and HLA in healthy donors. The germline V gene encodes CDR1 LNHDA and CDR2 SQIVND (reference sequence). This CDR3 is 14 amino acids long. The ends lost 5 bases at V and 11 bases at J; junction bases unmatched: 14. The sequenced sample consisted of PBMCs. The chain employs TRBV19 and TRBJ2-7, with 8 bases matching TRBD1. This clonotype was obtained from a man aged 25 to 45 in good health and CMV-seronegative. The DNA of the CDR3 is TGTGCCAGTAGTCCCCTATCGTACGACAGGGGAAAGTACTTC. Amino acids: CASSPLSYDRGKYF.